Presented here are 16 T cell receptor beta chains from one specimen sequenced in a study of control samples from healthy donors and cancer patients. Using immunoSEQ multiplex PCR, the repertoire was profiled, and TCRdb retains in-frame clones only, with some absent. The sample includes about 94,000 clones, around nine tenths of them seen just once. Sequenced sample: blood. These receptors were collected from a woman aged 18-29 years in good health.

The chain has TRBV9 and TRBJ1-5; no clear D gene. The CDR3 loop spans 15 amino acids. Deletions cut 2 bases from V and 3 bases from J, with 12 bases between. The germline CDR1 and CDR2 sequences are SGDLS and YYNGEE. CDR3 DNA sequence: TGTGCCAGCAGCGTCGGCGGCAGCCTCAATCAGCCCCAGCATTTT. Its translation: CASSVGGSLNQPQHF.

This clone was detected once. V is TRBV3-1 (or the pseudogene TRBV3-2) and J is TRBJ1-1; D is undetermined. Germline V gene data show CDR1 as LGHDT and CDR2 as YNNKEL (reference sequence). V was shortened by 1 base and J by 7 bases, with 13 bases between the two germline ends. The CDR3 loop spans 14 amino acids. The CDR3 sequence is CASSQGEAFLEAFF. CDR3 in DNA: TGTGCCAGCAGCCAAGGGGAAGCTTTCCTTGAAGCTTTCTTT.

The rearrangement joins TRBV5-5 to TRBJ1-1, with D maybe TRBD1 (5 bases). Germline CDR1 is SGHKS and CDR2 is YYEKEE (reference sequence). The CDR3 has 14 amino acids. Between the trimmed V and J ends, which lost 1 base and 3 bases, there was a span of 10 bases. CDR3 nucleotide sequence: TGTGCCAGCAGCTTGTTCCGGGGGGACACTGAAGCTTTCTTT. Protein sequence: CASSLFRGDTEAFF.

V gene TRBV11-2 combines with J gene TRBJ1-1; 10 bases are shared with TRBD1. This CDR3 region has 15 residues. Trimming cost V 6 bases and J 7 bases; bases outside gene matches: 11. Germline V gene data show CDR1 as SGHAT and CDR2 as FQNNGV. The CDR3 DNA follows: TGTGCCAGCAGGCCCCTGACAGGGGGCGGGGGTGAAGCTTTCTTT. Protein sequence: CASRPLTGGGGEAFF. Variable domain in full (rest from reference TRBV11-2 and TRBJ1-1): EAGVAQSPRYKIIEKRQSVAFWCNPISGHATLYWYQQILGQGPKLLIQFQNNGVVDDSQLPKDRFSAERLKGVDSTLKIQPAKLEDSAVYLCASRPLTGGGGEAFFGQGTRLTVV.

J is TRBJ1-4 and V is TRBV7-9, with a possible D match to TRBD1 (6 bases). Trimming took 8 bases from V and 3 from J, leaving 13 bases between them. The germline gives CDR1 SEHNR, CDR2 FQNEAQ (reference sequence). The CDR3 consists of 14 residues. In DNA form, the CDR3 reads TGTGCCAGCGTCAGGGGAGGGGCTAATGAAAAACTGTTTTTT. Protein product: CASVRGGANEKLFF.

CDR3 sequence: CASSPDRFERNTIYF. The CDR3 region has the DNA TGTGCCAGCAGCCCGGACAGGTTTGAAAGAAACACCATATATTTT. V and J are TRBV2 and TRBJ1-3; 7 bases fit TRBD1. V trimming: 6 bases; J trimming: 5 bases; junction bases outside the gene matches: 10. The germline V gene has CDR1 SNHLY and CDR2 FYNNEI. This CDR3 has 15 residues.

The V and J genes are TRBV4-2 and TRBJ1-5; D ambiguous. Trimming left V 0 bases short and J 0 bases short, with 12 bases between. From germline, CDR1 is LGHNA and CDR2 YNFKEQ. CDR3 length: 17 residues. The CDR3 DNA follows: TGTGCCAGCAGCCAAGATGCGGCAGAATATAGCAATCAGCCCCAGCATTTT. Translated, it gives CASSQDAAEYSNQPQHF.

The chain combines TRBV2 with TRBJ1-1, with D uncertain. Germline V gene lookup returns CDR1 SNHLY and CDR2 FYNNEI. This CDR3 is 14 amino acids long. Deletions cut 2 bases from V and 0 bases from J, with 7 bases between. CDR3 DNA sequence: TGTGCCAGCAGTGAAATGGGTCTGAACACTGAAGCTTTCTTT. Residues: CASSEMGLNTEAFF.

The V gene is TRBV13, the J gene TRBJ2-7, with TRBD1 matching over 8 bases. V gave up 3 bases and J gave up 1 base; unmatched junction bases: 8. Germline lookup yields CDR1 PRHDT and CDR2 FYEKMQ (reference sequence). The CDR3 is 16 amino acids. The CDR3 sequence is CASSLTTGTGSYEQYF. The CDR3 coding sequence is TGTGCCAGCAGCTTGACGACCGGGACAGGATCCTACGAGCAGTACTTC.

This clone appeared once. The chain links TRBV29-1 to TRBJ1-1; TRBD1 is a possible D gene (5 bases). This CDR3 comprises 14 residues. Germline CDR1 reads SQVTM; CDR2 reads ANQGSEA. V gave up 7 bases and J gave up 3 bases, with 18 bases separating them. CDR3: CSAGTLPLDTEAFF. CDR3 nucleotides: TGCAGCGCTGGGACTCTCCCCTTGGACACTGAAGCTTTCTTT.

This clone has more than one count but fewer than ten. The chain combines TRBV6-5 with TRBJ1-2, with TRBD1 matching 9 bases. This CDR3 region has 15 residues. The V and J ends lost 4 bases and 1 base, in that order; junction bases with no gene match: 4. Germline CDR1 MNHEY, CDR2 SVGAGI. CDR3 loop: CASSSRTGDNYGYTF. Written as DNA, the CDR3 is TGTGCCAGCAGTTCGCGGACAGGGGATAACTATGGCTACACCTTC.

The chain couples TRBV10-2 to TRBJ1-2, with TRBD1 matching 8 bases. The germline V gene encodes CDR1 WSHSY and CDR2 SAAADI. The ends lost 2 bases at V and 4 bases at J; junction bases unmatched: 12. CDR3 size: 17 residues. The CDR3 loop reads CASSESLEGQVFYGYTF. For the CDR3, the DNA is TGCGCCAGCAGTGAGAGTTTAGAGGGACAGGTCTTCTATGGCTACACCTTC.

This sequence joins TRBV5-8 and TRBJ2-5; the D is unclear. V was trimmed by 8 bases and J by 7 bases, leaving 18 bases between them. The CDR3 length is 13 residues. Germline assignment: CDR1 SGHTS and CDR2 YDEGEE. DNA of the CDR3: TGTGCCAGTCAAGGAACAGTCCCAGGGACCCAGTACTTC. This sequence encodes CASQGTVPGTQYF.

The genes are TRBV6-2 or TRBV6-3 and TRBJ2-3, with 8 bases matching TRBD2. Germline CDR1 MNHEY, CDR2 SVGEGT. Germline trimming cut 7 bases from V and 5 bases from J; bases unmatched to any gene: 8. The CDR3 is 14 residues long. CDR3 DNA: TGTGCCAGCACCCCCTCGGGGGGGCTAGATACGCAGTATTTT. Protein product: CASTPSGGLDTQYF.

The chain uses TRBV5-4 and TRBJ2-7; the match to TRBD1 covers 11 bases. V trimming: 0 bases; J trimming: 3 bases; junction bases outside the gene matches: 14. The CDR3 covers 19 residues. Germline values: CDR1 SGHNT, CDR2 YYREEE (reference sequence). CDR3 loop: CASSLDHQPGGQGDYEQYF. CDR3 DNA sequence: TGTGCCAGCAGCTTGGACCACCAACCAGGGGGACAGGGGGACTACGAGCAGTACTTC.

The J gene is TRBJ1-1, the V gene TRBV19; TRBD1 aligns across 7 bases. The CDR3 runs to 15 residues. Germline V lookup: CDR1 LNHDA, CDR2 SQIVND (reference sequence). Unmatched junction bases numbered 13, after V lost 5 bases and J lost 7 bases. The CDR3 protein is CASSLQGTIKGEAFF. The CDR3, as DNA: TGTGCCAGTAGTCTACAGGGGACTATTAAAGGTGAAGCTTTCTTT. Full variable domain (missing parts from reference TRBV19 and TRBJ1-1): DGGITQSPKYLFRKEGQNVTLSCEQNLNHDAMYWYRQDPGQGLRLIYYSQIVNDFQKGDIAEGYSVSREKKESFPLTVTSAQKNPTAFYLCASSLQGTIKGEAFFGQGTRLTVV.